The T cell receptor (beta chain) described here comes from a study of shared clonotypes between healthy human individuals. Profiled with immunoSEQ multiplex PCR; TCRdb holds only in-frame clones, not every one. The repertoire holds about 2.2 million clones, with 93% as singletons. Germline assignment: CDR1 MNHEY and CDR2 SMNVEV (reference sequence). V dropped 2 bases and J dropped 7 bases, with 18 bases sitting between them. The CDR3 contains 16 residues. As defined, naive CD8 cells were CD45RO-negative and positively selected for CCR7, with terminally differentiated effector memory CD45RA+ cells excluded.

The genes are TRBV27 and TRBJ2-1; D is perhaps TRBD1 or TRBD2 (5 bases each). The receptor was derived from a man younger than 30 in good health. Some clones in this sample may be carry-over from other donors' samples. The sample consisted of naive CD8+ T cells from PBMCs. This CDR3 is CASSLGPGQLKNEQFF. DNA for the CDR3: TGTGCCAGCAGTTTAGGCCCGGGGCAGCTAAAAAATGAGCAGTTCTTC.